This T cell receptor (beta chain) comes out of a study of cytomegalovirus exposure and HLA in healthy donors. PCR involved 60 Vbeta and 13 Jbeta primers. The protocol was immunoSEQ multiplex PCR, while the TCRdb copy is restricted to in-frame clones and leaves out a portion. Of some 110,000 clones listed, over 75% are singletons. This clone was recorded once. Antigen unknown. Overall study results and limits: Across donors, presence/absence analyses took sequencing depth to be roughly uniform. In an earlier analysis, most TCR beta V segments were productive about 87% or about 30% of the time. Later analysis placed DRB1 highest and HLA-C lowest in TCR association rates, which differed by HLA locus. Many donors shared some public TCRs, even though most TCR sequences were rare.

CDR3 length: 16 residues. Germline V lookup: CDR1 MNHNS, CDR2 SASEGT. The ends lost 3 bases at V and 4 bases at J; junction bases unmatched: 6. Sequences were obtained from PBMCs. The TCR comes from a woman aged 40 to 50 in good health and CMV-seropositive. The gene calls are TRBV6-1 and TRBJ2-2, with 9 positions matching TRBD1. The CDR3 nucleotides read TGTGCCAGCAGTGACCCTCGACAGGGGGGCACCGGGGAGCTGTTTTTT. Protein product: CASSDPRQGGTGELFF.